This passage covers 21 T cell receptor beta chains from one sample sequenced in a study of shared clonotypes between healthy human individuals. TCRdb keeps only in-frame clones here, not all; method: immunoSEQ multiplex PCR. The sample records under 550,000 clones, 90% to 96% being singletons. The specimen was naive CD4+ T cells sorted from blood. Noted subset: CD45RA+ positively selected. The receptors were gathered from a woman younger than 45 in good health.

The chain employs TRBV18 and TRBJ1-1, with TRBD1 identical over 8 bases. V gave up 5 bases and J gave up 4 bases; unmatched junction bases: 9. This CDR3 spans 15 amino acids. The germline CDR1 and CDR2 sequences are KGHSH and LQKENI. DNA for the CDR3: TGTGCCAGCTCAGCACAGGGGGAACTCGTCACTGAAGCTTTCTTT. As protein: CASSAQGELVTEAFF. Looking up the rest from reference TRBV18 and TRBJ1-1 gives the full variable domain: NAGVMQNPRHLVRRRGQEARLRCSPMKGHSHVYWYRQLPEEGLKFMVYLQKENIIDESGMPKERFSAEFPKEGPSILRIQQVVRGDSAAYFCASSAQGELVTEAFFGQGTRLTVV.

As concerns this clone: The sample has other DNA sequences that encode this CDR3 too. V gene TRBV29-1 combines with J gene TRBJ2-1, with D uncertain. CDR3 length equals 10 residues. Germline V gives CDR1 SQVTM, CDR2 ANQGSEA. Trimming removed 7 bases at V and 4 bases at J, with 5 bases between. DNA of the CDR3: TGCAGCGGAGGATACAATGAGCAGTTCTTC. It codes for CSGGYNEQFF.

V usage is TRBV11-2 and J usage is TRBJ2-2; 9 bases are shared with TRBD2. The trim removed 6 bases at V and 2 bases at J, leaving 1 base unmatched. Germline CDR1 reads SGHAT; CDR2 reads FQNNGV. The CDR3 is made up of 14 amino acids. Here the CDR3 reads CASRTSGNTGELFF. The CDR3 DNA sequence: TGTGCCAGCAGGACTAGCGGCAACACCGGGGAGCTGTTTTTT.

The chain is built from TRBV7-8 and TRBJ2-2, with 9 bases identical to TRBD2. After removal of 3 bases from V and 4 bases from J, the junction contained 9 bases not matched to a gene. CDR1 is SGHVS and CDR2 is FQNEAQ in the germline V gene. This CDR3 contains 17 residues. The CDR3 region has the DNA TGTGCCAGCAGCTTTTTCAGGGGACTAGCTTCCACCGGGGAGCTGTTTTTT. Translated, it gives CASSFFRGLASTGELFF.

CDR3 DNA sequence: TGTGCCAGCAGTTCGGGACAGCACTACGAGCAGTACTTC. It yields the protein CASSSGQHYEQYF. V is TRBV28 and J is TRBJ2-7; 7 bases match TRBD1. Germline V lookup: CDR1 MDHEN, CDR2 SYDVKM. The CDR3 has 13 amino acids. After removal of 4 bases from V and 3 bases from J, the junction contained 3 bases not matched to a gene. Looking up the rest from reference TRBV28 and TRBJ2-7 gives the full variable domain: DVKVTQSSRYLVKRTGEKVFLECVQDMDHENMFWYRQDPGLGLRLIYFSYDVKMKEKGDIPEGYSVSREKKERFSLILESASTNQTSMYLCASSSGQHYEQYFGPGTRLTVT.

The chain links TRBV5-8 to TRBJ2-7, with 10 bases that match TRBD1. Germline CDR1 reads SGHTS; CDR2 reads YDEGEE. J lost 3 bases, V lost 5 bases, and 8 bases had no gene match. The CDR3 has 15 amino acids. In DNA form, the CDR3 reads TGTGCCAGCAGTCAGCTCCGGGACAGGGGCTACGAGCAGTACTTC. It codes for CASSQLRDRGYEQYF.

The V gene is TRBV19, the J gene TRBJ2-1; tentative D call: TRBD2 (5 bases). V gave up 7 bases and J gave up 4 bases, with 14 bases separating them. The germline gives CDR1 LNHDA, CDR2 SQIVND (reference sequence). The CDR3 has 14 amino acids. The CDR3 region is CASKKEVEYNEQFF. In nucleotides, the CDR3 is TGTGCCAGTAAGAAGGAGGTGGAATACAATGAGCAGTTCTTC. Full variable domain (outside the CDR3, taken from reference TRBV19 and TRBJ2-1): DGGITQSPKYLFRKEGQNVTLSCEQNLNHDAMYWYRQDPGQGLRLIYYSQIVNDFQKGDIAEGYSVSREKKESFPLTVTSAQKNPTAFYLCASKKEVEYNEQFFGPGTRLTVL.

This clone was recorded once. The V call is TRBV28, the J call TRBJ1-1, with unresolved D. The CDR3 is made up of 14 amino acids. The germline CDR1 and CDR2 sequences are MDHEN and SYDVKM. Trimming removed 6 bases from V and 9 bases from J, with 20 bases in between. The CDR3 loop reads CASSPGAADGQAFF. The CDR3, as DNA: TGTGCCAGCAGCCCCGGAGCCGCCGATGGCCAAGCTTTCTTT.

The chain carries TRBV11-2 and TRBJ2-7, with D possibly TRBD1 on 7 matching bases. CDR3 length: 14 amino acids. V was pared by 4 bases and J by 2 bases, with 12 bases between. Germline V gives CDR1 SGHAT, CDR2 FQNNGV. The CDR3 DNA reads as TGTGCCAGCAGCTGGAGGGACAGAACCTACGAGCAGTACTTC. It is translated as CASSWRDRTYEQYF.

The V and J genes are TRBV4-2 and TRBJ2-2, with a weak D call TRBD2 (6 bases). Trimming took 6 bases from V and 0 from J, leaving 11 bases between them. Germline lookup yields CDR1 LGHNA and CDR2 YNFKEQ. This CDR3 region has 15 residues. The DNA for the CDR3 is TGTGCCAGCAGTGGGAGGACTCCGAACACCGGGGAGCTGTTTTTT. It is translated as CASSGRTPNTGELFF.

This clone was recorded only once. The chain links TRBV10-2 to TRBJ2-1; D possibly corresponds to TRBD1 (5 bases). Per the germline V gene, CDR1 is WSHSY and CDR2 is SAAADI. The CDR3 is 13 amino acids. Trimming took 7 bases from V and 8 from J, leaving 15 bases between them. The CDR3 loop is CASTIDSVYEQFF. In DNA form, the CDR3 reads TGCGCCAGCACTATAGACAGTGTTTATGAGCAGTTCTTC.

The rearrangement links TRBV11-3 to TRBJ1-2, with 7 bases fitting TRBD1. From germline, CDR1 is SGHNT and CDR2 YENEEA. Trimming removed 4 bases from V and 7 bases from J; junction bases left unmatched: 15. The CDR3 contains 16 residues. The CDR3 DNA is TGTGCCAGCAGCTCGCCCACAGGGGCCCAGGATCTTGGCTACACCTTC. Translation gives CASSSPTGAQDLGYTF.

This chain connects TRBV12-2 to TRBJ2-5; the D call TRBD2 from the table was never checked on the DNA. TRBV12-2 is labeled a pseudogene. The CDR3 runs to 16 residues. CDR3 residues: CASRLVGTSGTETQYF. DNA of the CDR3: TGTGCAAGTCGCTTAGTCGGGACTAGCGGGACAGAGACCCAGTACTTC.

This clone appeared a single time. J is TRBJ2-6 and V is TRBV27; TRBD1 aligns across 8 bases. In germline, CDR1 is MNHEY, CDR2 SMNVEV (reference sequence). CDR3 length: 18 residues. V was pared by 6 bases and J by 0 bases, with 10 bases of the junction left unmatched. The CDR3 DNA sequence: TGTGCCAGCAGAAGGACCGGGACAGGTTACTCTGGGGCCAACGTCCTGACTTTC. Its protein product is CASRRTGTGYSGANVLTF. Drawing the rest from reference TRBV27 and TRBJ2-6, the complete variable domain is EAQVTQNPRYLITVTGKKLTVTCSQNMNHEYMSWYRQDPGLGLRQIYYSMNVEVTDKGDVPEGYKVSRKEKRNFPLILESPSPNQTSLYFCASRRTGTGYSGANVLTFGAGSRLTVL.

The V call is TRBV28, the J call TRBJ1-5, with TRBD1 as a possible D gene (5 bases). CDR1 and CDR2 from the germline V gene are MDHEN and SYDVKM. The CDR3 is made up of 11 amino acids. V lost 3 bases and J lost 11, with 8 bases in between. CDR3 sequence: CASSFEGSQHF. The CDR3, as DNA: TGTGCCAGCAGTTTCGAGGGGTCCCAGCATTTT.

This clone was picked up a small number of times. This chain links TRBV4-1 with TRBJ2-2, with D possibly called TRBD1 or TRBD2 (5 bases each). Trimming took off 2 bases at V and 6 bases at J, with 16 bases between the two ends. The CDR3 is made up of 16 amino acids. Germline V CDR1 and CDR2: MGHRA, YSYEKL. The CDR3 region is CASSQSRDHGAGELFF. For the CDR3, the DNA is TGCGCCAGCAGCCAATCCCGGGACCACGGGGCCGGGGAGCTGTTTTTT.

This chain joins TRBV6-5 and TRBJ1-1; a weak D match, TRBD1 (5 bases). Germline V gene sequence: CDR1 MNHEY, CDR2 SVGAGI. V lost 4 bases and J lost 3, with 15 bases in between. The CDR3 spans 15 residues. The CDR3, as DNA: TGTGCCAGCAGTTCCCCCGGGGGAGCGGACACTGAAGCTTTCTTT. This codes for CASSSPGGADTEAFF.

V usage is TRBV7-2 and J usage is TRBJ2-5; D gene unclear. The germline V gene has CDR1 SGHTA and CDR2 FQGNSA. The CDR3 extends over 12 amino acids. Trimming removed 5 bases from V and 4 bases from J, with 8 bases in between. The CDR3 coding sequence is TGTGCCAGCAGCGCGTCCCGAGAGACCCAGTACTTC. It specifies CASSASRETQYF.

This chain links TRBV19 with TRBJ2-7; 7 nucleotides line up with TRBD2. The CDR3 totals 16 residues. Germline trimming cut 5 bases from V and 3 bases from J; bases unmatched to any gene: 13. Germline values: CDR1 LNHDA, CDR2 SQIVND (reference sequence). The CDR3 reads CASSPLLGGGGYEQYF. The DNA for the CDR3 is TGTGCCAGTAGTCCCCTCCTGGGGGGGGGAGGCTACGAGCAGTACTTC.

The chain uses TRBV18 and TRBJ1-1; D is unresolved. V was shortened by 8 bases and J by 1 base, with 8 bases between the two germline ends. This CDR3 has 12 residues. The V gene's germline CDR1 is KGHSH and CDR2 LQKENI. The CDR3 region is CASVGWNTEAFF. The CDR3 nucleotides read TGTGCCAGCGTAGGCTGGAACACTGAAGCTTTCTTT.

This chain connects TRBV19 to TRBJ1-2, with D possibly TRBD1 on 6 matching bases. CDR1 LNHDA and CDR2 SQIVND come from the germline V gene (reference sequence). The CDR3 loop spans 14 amino acids. Trimming removed 7 bases from V and 5 bases from J, with 17 bases in between. The chain's CDR3 is CASTSTGSFYGYTF. The CDR3 region has the DNA TGTGCCAGTACTTCTACAGGGTCCTTTTATGGCTACACCTTC.